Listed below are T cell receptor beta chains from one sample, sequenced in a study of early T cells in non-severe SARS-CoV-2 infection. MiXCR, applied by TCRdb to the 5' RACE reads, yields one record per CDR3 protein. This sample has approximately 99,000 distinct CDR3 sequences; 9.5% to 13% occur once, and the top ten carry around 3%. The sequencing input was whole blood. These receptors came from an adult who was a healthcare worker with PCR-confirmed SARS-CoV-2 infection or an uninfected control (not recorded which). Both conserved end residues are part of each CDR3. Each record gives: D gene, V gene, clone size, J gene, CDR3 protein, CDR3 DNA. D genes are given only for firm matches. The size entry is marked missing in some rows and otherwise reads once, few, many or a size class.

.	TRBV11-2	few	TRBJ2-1	CASSLLSGNNEQFF	TGTGCCAGCAGCCTCCTGAGCGGAAACAATGAGCAGTTCTTC
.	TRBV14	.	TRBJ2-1	CASSQPGMVDNEQFF	TGTGCCAGCAGCCAACCCGGGATGGTTGACAATGAGCAGTTCTTC
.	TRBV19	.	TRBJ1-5	CALYRGQPQHF	TGTGCCCTTTATAGGGGGCAGCCCCAGCATTTT
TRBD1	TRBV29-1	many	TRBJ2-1	CSVEKGAGGMQFF	TGCAGCGTTGAAAAGGGGGCAGGGGGTATGCAGTTCTTC
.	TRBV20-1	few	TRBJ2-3	CSASKIEGDTQYF	TGCAGTGCTAGCAAGATCGAGGGGGATACGCAGTATTTT
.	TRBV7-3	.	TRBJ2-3	CASSFEGTDTQYF	TGTGCCAGCAGCTTCGAGGGCACAGATACGCAGTATTTT
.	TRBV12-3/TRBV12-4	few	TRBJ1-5	CASSFTGRNQPQHF	TGTGCCAGCAGTTTTACGGGCCGCAATCAGCCCCAGCATTTT
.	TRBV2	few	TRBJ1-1	CASRPGPPLGDNRSFF	TGTGCCAGCAGGCCAGGGCCGCCGTTGGGCGATAATAGGTCTTTCTTT
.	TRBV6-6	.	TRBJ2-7	CASSYSLPPGLFSF	TGTGCCAGCAGTTACTCGCTCCCCCCGGGACTTTTTAGTTTC
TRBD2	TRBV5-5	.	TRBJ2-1	CASSLGPLAGYNEQFF	TGTGCCAGCAGCTTGGGACCACTAGCGGGTTACAATGAGCAGTTCTTC
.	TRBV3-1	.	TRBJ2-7	CASSQEWRTANEQYF	TGTGCCAGCAGCCAAGAGTGGAGGACAGCCAATGAGCAGTACTTC
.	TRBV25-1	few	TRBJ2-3	CASSDLDGSDTQYF	TGTGCCAGCAGTGACCTCGACGGGTCAGATACGCAGTATTTT
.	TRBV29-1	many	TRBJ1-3	CSVAGSPGGNTIYF	TGCAGCGTTGCCGGGAGTCCGGGGGGAAACACCATATATTTT
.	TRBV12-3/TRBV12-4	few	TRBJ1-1	CASSRWVRTNTEAFF	TGTGCCAGCAGTCGCTGGGTACGGACTAACACTGAAGCTTTCTTT
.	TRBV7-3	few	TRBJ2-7	CASSLIPSYEQYF	TGTGCCAGCAGCTTAATCCCAAGCTACGAGCAGTACTTC
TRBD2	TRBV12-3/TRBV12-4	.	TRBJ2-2	CASSLAGGGFTGELFF	TGTGCCAGCAGTTTAGCGGGCGGGGGGTTTACCGGGGAGCTGTTTTTT
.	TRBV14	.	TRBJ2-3	CASRRSSADTQYF	TGTGCCAGCAGACGTTCTAGCGCAGATACGCAGTATTTT
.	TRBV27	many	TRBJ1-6	CASSWAPIAPLHF	TGTGCCAGCTCGTGGGCACCGATCGCACCCCTCCACTTT
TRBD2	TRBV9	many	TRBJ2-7	CASSVQEGGGPLLTHEQYF	TGTGCCAGCAGCGTCCAGGAGGGCGGGGGGCCCCTTCTAACCCACGAGCAGTACTTC
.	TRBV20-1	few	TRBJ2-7	CSAKWQSTYEQYF	TGCAGTGCTAAGTGGCAGAGCACCTACGAGCAGTACTTC
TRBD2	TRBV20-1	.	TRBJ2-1	CSAPQRTSGGASLDEQFF	TGCAGTGCCCCCCAGAGGACTAGCGGGGGGGCCAGTCTCGATGAGCAGTTCTTC
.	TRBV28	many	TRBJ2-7	CASSIPPAGAGYEQYF	TGTGCCAGCAGTATACCCCCGGCGGGGGCGGGATACGAGCAGTACTTC
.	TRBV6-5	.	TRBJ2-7	CASSASWAMDYEQYF	TGTGCCAGCAGTGCATCCTGGGCCATGGACTACGAGCAGTACTTC
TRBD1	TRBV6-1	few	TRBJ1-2	CASRTPRDRGLSTF	TGTGCCAGCAGAACCCCCCGGGACAGGGGGCTAAGCACCTTC
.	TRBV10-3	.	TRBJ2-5	CAISENSPETQYF	TGTGCCATCAGTGAAAACAGCCCAGAGACCCAGTACTTC
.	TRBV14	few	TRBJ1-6	CASSQTVVGSNSPLHF	TGTGCCAGCAGCCAAACGGTAGTAGGGAGCAATTCACCCCTCCACTTT
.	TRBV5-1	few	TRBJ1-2	CASSPGDNYGYTF	TGCGCCAGCAGCCCAGGGGACAACTATGGCTACACCTTC
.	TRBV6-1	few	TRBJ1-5	CASTDIPSESGRPQHF	TGTGCCAGCACCGATATCCCCTCCGAGAGCGGCAGGCCCCAGCATTTT
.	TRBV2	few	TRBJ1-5	CASSARRGDSYRPQHF	TGTGCCAGCAGTGCCCGGAGGGGAGACAGTTATAGGCCCCAGCATTTT
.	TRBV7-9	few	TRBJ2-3	CASSAWGTDTQYF	TGTGCCAGCAGCGCGTGGGGCACAGATACGCAGTATTTT
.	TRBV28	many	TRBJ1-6	CASSPPVGNNSPLHF	TGTGCCAGCAGTCCCCCAGTAGGGAATAATTCACCCCTCCACTTT
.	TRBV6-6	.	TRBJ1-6	CASTYQGGTYNSPLHF	TGTGCCAGCACCTACCAGGGAGGGACCTATAATTCACCCCTCCACTTT
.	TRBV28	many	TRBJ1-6	CASSLPGSDNSPLHF	TGTGCCAGCAGTTTGCCAGGTTCCGACAATTCACCCCTCCACTTT
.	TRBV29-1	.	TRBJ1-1	CSVLPTGPGGTEAFF	TGCAGCGTTTTGCCCACAGGGCCGGGAGGCACTGAAGCTTTCTTT
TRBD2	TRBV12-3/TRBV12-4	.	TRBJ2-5	CASSPGLAERVGETQYF	TGTGCCAGCAGTCCCGGACTAGCGGAAAGAGTTGGAGAGACCCAGTACTTC
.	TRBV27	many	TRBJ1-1	CASSFNRWTEAFF	TGTGCCAGCAGTTTTAATCGGTGGACTGAAGCTTTCTTT
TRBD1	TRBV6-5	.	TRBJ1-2	CASRRNTGDGYTF	TGTGCCAGCAGAAGAAATACAGGGGACGGCTACACCTTC
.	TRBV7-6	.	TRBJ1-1	CASSLEPYTEAFF	TGTGCCAGCAGCTTAGAGCCTTACACTGAAGCTTTCTTT
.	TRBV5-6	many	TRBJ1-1	CASSPIRGGKGNTEAFF	TGTGCCAGCAGCCCTATTCGCGGGGGCAAGGGTAACACTGAAGCTTTCTTT
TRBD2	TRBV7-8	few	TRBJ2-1	CASSLAPREGHYNEQFF	TGTGCCAGCAGCTTAGCCCCGCGGGAGGGGCACTACAATGAGCAGTTCTTC
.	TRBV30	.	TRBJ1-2	CAYTGDRTPNYGYTF	TGTGCCTATACGGGAGACAGGACTCCTAACTATGGCTACACCTTC
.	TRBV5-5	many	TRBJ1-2	CASSLGQPNRARSQGYTF	TGTGCCAGCAGCTTGGGGCAACCAAACCGAGCCAGGTCGCAGGGCTACACCTTC
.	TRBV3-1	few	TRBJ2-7	CASSPELTRQGGVYF	TGTGCCAGCAGCCCCGAACTAACGCGACAGGGAGGTGTGTACTTC
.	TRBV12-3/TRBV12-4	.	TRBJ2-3	CASSRDRALGTQYF	TGTGCCAGCAGCCGGGACCGTGCGCTGGGTACGCAGTATTTT
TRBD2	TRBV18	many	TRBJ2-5	CASSRGTSVETQYF	TGTGCCAGCTCACGGGGGACTAGCGTGGAGACCCAGTACTTC
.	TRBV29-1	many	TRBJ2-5	CSVPKGGTTVMETQYF	TGCAGCGTCCCAAAAGGGGGGACGACCGTAATGGAGACCCAGTACTTC
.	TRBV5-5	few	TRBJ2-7	CASSSPVSYEQYF	TGTGCCAGCAGCTCACCAGTGTCCTACGAGCAGTACTTC
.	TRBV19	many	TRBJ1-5	CASRESGNGNQPQHF	TGTGCCAGTAGGGAATCGGGGAATGGCAATCAGCCCCAGCATTTT
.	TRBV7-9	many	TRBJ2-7	CASSLLKGDSHEQYF	TGTGCCAGCAGCTTACTCAAGGGGGACTCTCACGAGCAGTACTTC
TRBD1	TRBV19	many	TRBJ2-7	CATGQMGHYEQYF	TGTGCGACGGGACAGATGGGACACTACGAGCAGTACTTC
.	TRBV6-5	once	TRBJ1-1	CASSYSTGTEAFF	TGTGCCAGCAGTTACTCGACGGGGACTGAAGCTTTCTTT
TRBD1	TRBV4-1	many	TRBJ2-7	CASSHYGTDSYEQYF	TGCGCCAGCAGTCACTACGGGACAGACTCCTACGAGCAGTACTTC
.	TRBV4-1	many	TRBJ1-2	CASSQGDSSNYGYTF	TGCGCCAGCAGCCAAGGAGACAGCTCTAACTATGGCTACACCTTC
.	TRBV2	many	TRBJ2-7	CASGARDPTDF	TGTGCCAGCGGAGCGCGGGACCCCACTGACTTC
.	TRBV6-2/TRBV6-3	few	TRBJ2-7	CASSSRPTEDIYEQYF	TGTGCCAGCAGTTCACGTCCCACCGAAGACATCTACGAGCAGTACTTC
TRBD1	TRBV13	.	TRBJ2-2	CASSSPQGADTGELFF	TGTGCCAGCAGCTCGCCACAGGGGGCAGACACCGGGGAGCTGTTTTTT